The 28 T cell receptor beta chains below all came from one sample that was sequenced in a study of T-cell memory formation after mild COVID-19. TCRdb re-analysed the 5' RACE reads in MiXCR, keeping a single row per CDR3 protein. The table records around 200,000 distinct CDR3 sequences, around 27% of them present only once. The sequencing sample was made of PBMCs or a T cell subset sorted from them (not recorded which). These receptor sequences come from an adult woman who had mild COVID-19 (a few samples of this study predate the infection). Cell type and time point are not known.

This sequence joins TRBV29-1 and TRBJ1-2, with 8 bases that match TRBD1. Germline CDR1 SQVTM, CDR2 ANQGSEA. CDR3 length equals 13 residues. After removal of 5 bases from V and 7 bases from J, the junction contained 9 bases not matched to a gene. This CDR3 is CSVHTGGRSGYTF. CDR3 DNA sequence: TGCAGCGTTCATACAGGGGGAAGGTCTGGCTACACCTTC.

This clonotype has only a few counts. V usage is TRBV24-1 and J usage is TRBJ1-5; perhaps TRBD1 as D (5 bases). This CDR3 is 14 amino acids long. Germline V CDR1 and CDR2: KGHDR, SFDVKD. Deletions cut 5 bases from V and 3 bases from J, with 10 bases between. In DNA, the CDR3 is TGTGCCACCAGTGCGAACAGGAACAATCAGCCCCAGCATTTT. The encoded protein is CATSANRNNQPQHF.

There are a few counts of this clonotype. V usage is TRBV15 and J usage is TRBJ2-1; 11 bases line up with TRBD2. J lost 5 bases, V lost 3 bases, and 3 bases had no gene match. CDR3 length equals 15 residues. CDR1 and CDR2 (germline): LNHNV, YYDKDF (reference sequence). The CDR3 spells CATSRLAGGHNEQFF. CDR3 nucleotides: TGTGCCACCAGCAGGCTAGCGGGAGGCCACAATGAGCAGTTCTTC.

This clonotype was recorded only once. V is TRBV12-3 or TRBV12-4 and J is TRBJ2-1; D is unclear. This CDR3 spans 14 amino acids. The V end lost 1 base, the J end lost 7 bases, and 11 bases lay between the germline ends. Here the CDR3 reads CASSLEPVGNEQFF. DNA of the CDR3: TGTGCCAGCAGTTTAGAGCCGGTCGGGAATGAGCAGTTCTTC.

Here the CDR3 DNA reads TGTGCCAGCAGCCAAGATGTGGGAAGGGCCACCGGGGAGCTGTTTTTT. Encoded protein: CASSQDVGRATGELFF. The gene calls are TRBV14 and TRBJ2-2; D not certain. This CDR3 spans 16 amino acids. Trimming took 0 bases from V and 4 from J, leaving 12 bases between them. Looked up from germline, CDR1 is SGHDN and CDR2 is FVKESK.

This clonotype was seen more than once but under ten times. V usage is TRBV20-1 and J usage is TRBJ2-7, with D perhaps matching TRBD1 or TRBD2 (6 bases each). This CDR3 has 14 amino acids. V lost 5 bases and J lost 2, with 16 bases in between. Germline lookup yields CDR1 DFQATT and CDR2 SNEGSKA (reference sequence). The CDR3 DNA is TGCAGTGCTGAGGGGGAGGCTGGGGCCTACGAGCAGTACTTC. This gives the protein CSAEGEAGAYEQYF.

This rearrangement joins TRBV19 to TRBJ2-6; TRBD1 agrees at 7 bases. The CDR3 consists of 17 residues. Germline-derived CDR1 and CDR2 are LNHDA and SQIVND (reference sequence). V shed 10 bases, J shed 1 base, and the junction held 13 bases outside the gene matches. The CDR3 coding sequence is TGTGCCACCTCTTCCACAGGGGTGATGTCTGGGGCCAACGTCCTGACTTTC. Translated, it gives CATSSTGVMSGANVLTF.

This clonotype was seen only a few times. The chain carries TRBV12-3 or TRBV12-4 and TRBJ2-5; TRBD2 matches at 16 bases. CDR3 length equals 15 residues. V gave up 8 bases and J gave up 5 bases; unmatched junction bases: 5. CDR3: CASETGLAGGETQYF. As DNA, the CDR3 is TGTGCCAGCGAAACGGGACTAGCGGGAGGGGAGACCCAGTACTTC.

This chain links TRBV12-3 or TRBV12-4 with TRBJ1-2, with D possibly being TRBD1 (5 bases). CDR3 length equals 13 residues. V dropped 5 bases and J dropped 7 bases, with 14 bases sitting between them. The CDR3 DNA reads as TGTGCCAGCAGTATCAGGGCTGGGGGTGGCTACACCTTC. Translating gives CASSIRAGGGYTF.

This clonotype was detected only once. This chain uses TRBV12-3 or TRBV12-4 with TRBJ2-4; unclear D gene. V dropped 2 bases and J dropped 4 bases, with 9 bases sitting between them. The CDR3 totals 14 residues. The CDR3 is CASSLTLMKNIQYF. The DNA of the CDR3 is TGTGCCAGCAGTTTAACCCTCATGAAAAACATTCAGTACTTC.

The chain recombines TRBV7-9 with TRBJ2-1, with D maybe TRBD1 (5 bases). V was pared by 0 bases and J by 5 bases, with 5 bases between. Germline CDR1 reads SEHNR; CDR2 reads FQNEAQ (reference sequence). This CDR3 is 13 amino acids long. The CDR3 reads CASSLAQDNEQFF. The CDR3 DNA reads TGTGCCAGCAGCTTAGCACAGGACAATGAGCAGTTCTTC.

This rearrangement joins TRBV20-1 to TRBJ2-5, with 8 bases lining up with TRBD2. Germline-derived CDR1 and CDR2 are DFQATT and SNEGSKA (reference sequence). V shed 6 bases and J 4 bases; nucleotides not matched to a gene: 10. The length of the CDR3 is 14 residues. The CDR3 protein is CSARTSLPGETQYF. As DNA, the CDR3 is TGCAGTGCAAGGACTAGCCTTCCGGGAGAGACCCAGTACTTC.

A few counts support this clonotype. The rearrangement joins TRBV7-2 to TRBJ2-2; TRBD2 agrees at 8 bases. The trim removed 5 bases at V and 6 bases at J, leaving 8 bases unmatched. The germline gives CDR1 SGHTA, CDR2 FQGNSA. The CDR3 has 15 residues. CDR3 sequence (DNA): TGTGCCAGCAGCCCAGACGGGGGGGCAGCCGGGGAGCTGTTTTTT. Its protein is CASSPDGGAAGELFF. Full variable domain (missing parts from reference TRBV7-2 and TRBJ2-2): GAGVSQSPSNKVTEKGKDVELRCDPISGHTALYWYRQSLGQGLEFLIYFQGNSAPDKSGLPSDRFSAERTGGSVSTLTIQRTQQEDSAVYLCASSPDGGAAGELFFGEGSRLTVL.

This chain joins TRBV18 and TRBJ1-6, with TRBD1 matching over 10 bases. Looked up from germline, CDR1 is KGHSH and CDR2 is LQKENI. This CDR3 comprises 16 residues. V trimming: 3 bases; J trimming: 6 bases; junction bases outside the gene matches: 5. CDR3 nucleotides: TGTGCCAGCTCACCGGACAGGGGGGGTACTAATTCACCCCTCCACTTT. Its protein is CASSPDRGGTNSPLHF.

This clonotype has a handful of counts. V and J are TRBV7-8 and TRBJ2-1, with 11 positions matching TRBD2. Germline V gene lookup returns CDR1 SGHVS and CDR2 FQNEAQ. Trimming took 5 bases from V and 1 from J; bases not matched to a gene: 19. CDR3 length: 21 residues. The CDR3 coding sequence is TGTGCCAGCAGCCGGCCACGGCCGGGGACTAGCGGTAGGGGGTCCTACAATGAGCAGTTCTTC. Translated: CASSRPRPGTSGRGSYNEQFF.

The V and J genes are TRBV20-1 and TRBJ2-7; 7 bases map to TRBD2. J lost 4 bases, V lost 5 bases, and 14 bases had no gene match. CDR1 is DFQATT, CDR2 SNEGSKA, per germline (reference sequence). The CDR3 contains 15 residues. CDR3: CSALERLADIYEQYF. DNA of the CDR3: TGCAGTGCTCTCGAGCGGCTAGCGGACATATACGAGCAGTACTTC.

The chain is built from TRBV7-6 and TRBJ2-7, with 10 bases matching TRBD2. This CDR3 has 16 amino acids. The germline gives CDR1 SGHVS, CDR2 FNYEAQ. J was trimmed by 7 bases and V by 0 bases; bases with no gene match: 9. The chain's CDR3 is CASSLAPSGGMGEQYF. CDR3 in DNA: TGTGCCAGCAGCTTAGCGCCTAGCGGGGGCATGGGGGAGCAGTACTTC. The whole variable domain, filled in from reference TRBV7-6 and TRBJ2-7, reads GAGVSQSPRYKVTKRGQDVALRCDPISGHVSLYWYRQALGQGPEFLTYFNYEAQQDKSGLPNDRFSAERPEGSISTLTIQRTEQRDSAMYRCASSLAPSGGMGEQYFGPGTRLTVT.

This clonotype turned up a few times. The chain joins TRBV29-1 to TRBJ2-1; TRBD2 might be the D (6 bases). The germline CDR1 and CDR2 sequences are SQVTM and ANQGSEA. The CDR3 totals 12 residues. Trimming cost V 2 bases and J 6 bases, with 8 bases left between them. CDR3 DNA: TGCAGCGTTGAATGGGGAGGCAATGAGCAGTTCTTC. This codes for CSVEWGGNEQFF.

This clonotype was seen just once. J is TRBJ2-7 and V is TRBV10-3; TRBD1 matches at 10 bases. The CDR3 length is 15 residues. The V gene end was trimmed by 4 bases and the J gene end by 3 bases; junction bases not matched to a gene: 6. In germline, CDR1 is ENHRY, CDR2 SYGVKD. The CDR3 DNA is TGTGCCATCAGTGGGGGGACAGGGGAAAACTACGAGCAGTACTTC. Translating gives CAISGGTGENYEQYF.

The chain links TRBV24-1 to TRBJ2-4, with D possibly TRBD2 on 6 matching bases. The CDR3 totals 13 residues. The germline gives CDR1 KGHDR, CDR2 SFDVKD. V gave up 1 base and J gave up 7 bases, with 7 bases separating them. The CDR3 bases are TGTGCCACCAGTGATTTCGGAGGGAACATTCAGTACTTC. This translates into CATSDFGGNIQYF.

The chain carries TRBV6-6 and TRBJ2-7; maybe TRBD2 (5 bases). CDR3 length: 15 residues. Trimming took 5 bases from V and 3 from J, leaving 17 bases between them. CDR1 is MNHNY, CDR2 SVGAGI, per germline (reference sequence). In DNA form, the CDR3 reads TGTGCCAGCAGTGGGCTAGCCGACCTAGGCTACGAGCAGTACTTC. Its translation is CASSGLADLGYEQYF.

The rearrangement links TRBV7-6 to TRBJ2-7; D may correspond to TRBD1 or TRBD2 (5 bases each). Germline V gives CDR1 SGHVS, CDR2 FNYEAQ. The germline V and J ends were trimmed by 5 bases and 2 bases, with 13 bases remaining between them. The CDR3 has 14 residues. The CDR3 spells CASSARDVTYEQYF. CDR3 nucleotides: TGTGCCAGCAGCGCCCGGGACGTAACCTACGAGCAGTACTTC.

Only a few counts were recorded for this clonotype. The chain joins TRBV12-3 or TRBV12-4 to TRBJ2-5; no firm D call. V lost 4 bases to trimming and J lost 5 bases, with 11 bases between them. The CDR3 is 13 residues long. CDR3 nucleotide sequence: TGTGCCAGCAGTTGGGCTGGTAGGGAGACCCAGTACTTC. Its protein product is CASSWAGRETQYF.

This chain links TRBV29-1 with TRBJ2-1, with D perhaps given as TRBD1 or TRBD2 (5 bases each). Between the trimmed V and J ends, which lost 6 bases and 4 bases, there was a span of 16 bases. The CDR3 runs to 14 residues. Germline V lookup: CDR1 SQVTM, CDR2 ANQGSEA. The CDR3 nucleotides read TGCAGCGTCACGGGACGGACATCGTACAATGAGCAGTTCTTC. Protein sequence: CSVTGRTSYNEQFF.

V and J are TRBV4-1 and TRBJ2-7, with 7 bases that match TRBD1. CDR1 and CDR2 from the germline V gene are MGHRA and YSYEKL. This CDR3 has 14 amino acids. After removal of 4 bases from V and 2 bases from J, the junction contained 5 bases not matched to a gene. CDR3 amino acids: CASSPPGQPYEQYF. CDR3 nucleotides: TGCGCCAGCAGCCCACCGGGACAGCCCTACGAGCAGTACTTC.

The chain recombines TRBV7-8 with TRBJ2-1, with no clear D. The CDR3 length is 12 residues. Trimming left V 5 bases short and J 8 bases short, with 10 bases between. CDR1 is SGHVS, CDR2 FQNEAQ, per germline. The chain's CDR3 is CASSDSVDEQFF. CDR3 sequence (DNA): TGTGCCAGCAGCGATAGTGTCGATGAGCAGTTCTTC.

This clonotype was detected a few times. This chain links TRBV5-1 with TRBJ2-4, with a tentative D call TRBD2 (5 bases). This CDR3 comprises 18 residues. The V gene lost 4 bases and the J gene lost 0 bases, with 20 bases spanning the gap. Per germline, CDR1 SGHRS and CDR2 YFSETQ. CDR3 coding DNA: TGCGCCAGCAGCCCCTCGGACGGGGTCCCCCTAGCCAAAAACATTCAGTACTTC. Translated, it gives CASSPSDGVPLAKNIQYF.

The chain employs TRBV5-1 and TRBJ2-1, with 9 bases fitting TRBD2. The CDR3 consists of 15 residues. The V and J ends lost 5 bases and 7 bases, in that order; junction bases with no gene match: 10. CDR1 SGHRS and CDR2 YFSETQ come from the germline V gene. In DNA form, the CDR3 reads TGCGCCAGCAGTTCGCGGGAGGGCGCGGCGAATGAGCAGTTCTTC. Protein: CASSSREGAANEQFF.